This T cell receptor beta chain was observed in a study of human T cells and chemical hapten exposure. The template was total RNA from unfractionated whole blood. As the library was built, unique molecular identifiers were attached to individual cDNA molecules. In the original analysis: With a range of roughly 23,224 to 690,600, the median per sample was roughly 91,000 TCRs. TCRdb independently ran MiXCR on the 5' RACE reads; one entry per CDR3 protein. For this entry, the V and J calls and clone size follow TCRdb and not the study's own pipeline. The sample has under 85,000 distinct CDR3 sequences, 7.7% seen once. CDR1 SEHNR and CDR2 FQNEAQ come from the germline V gene (reference sequence). The CDR3 covers 15 residues. The V and J ends lost 4 bases and 2 bases, in that order; junction bases with no gene match: 6. The study, taken as a whole, reports: Unchanged with DPC sensitization were TCRs above 1 in 1000 frequency.

There are a few counts of this clonotype. No antigen is known for it. The sequence derives from a male donor in good health. J is TRBJ2-3 and V is TRBV7-9, with TRBD2 matching 7 bases. The CDR3 loop reads CASSSVAGSTDTQYF. In DNA form, the CDR3 reads TGTGCCAGCAGCTCCGTAGCGGGTTCCACAGATACGCAGTATTTT.